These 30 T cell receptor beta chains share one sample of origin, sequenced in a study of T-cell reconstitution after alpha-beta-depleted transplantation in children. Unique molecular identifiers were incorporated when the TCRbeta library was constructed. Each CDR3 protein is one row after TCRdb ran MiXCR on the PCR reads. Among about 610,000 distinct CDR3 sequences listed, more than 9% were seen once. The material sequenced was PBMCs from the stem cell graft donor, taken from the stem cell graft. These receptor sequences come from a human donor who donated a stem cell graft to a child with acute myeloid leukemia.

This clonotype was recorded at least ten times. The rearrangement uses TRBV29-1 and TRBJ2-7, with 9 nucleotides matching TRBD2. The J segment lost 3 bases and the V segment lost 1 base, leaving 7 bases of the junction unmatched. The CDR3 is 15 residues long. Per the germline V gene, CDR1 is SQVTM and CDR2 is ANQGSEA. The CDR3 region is CSVEGGTSSLYEQYF. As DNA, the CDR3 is TGCAGCGTTGAAGGGGGGACTAGCTCCCTCTACGAGCAGTACTTC.

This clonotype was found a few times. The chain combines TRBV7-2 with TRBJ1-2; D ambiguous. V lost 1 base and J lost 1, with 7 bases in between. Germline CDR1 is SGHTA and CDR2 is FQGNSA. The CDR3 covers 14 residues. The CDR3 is CASSLGLDNYGYTF. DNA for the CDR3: TGTGCCAGCAGCTTAGGGTTGGATAACTATGGCTACACCTTC.

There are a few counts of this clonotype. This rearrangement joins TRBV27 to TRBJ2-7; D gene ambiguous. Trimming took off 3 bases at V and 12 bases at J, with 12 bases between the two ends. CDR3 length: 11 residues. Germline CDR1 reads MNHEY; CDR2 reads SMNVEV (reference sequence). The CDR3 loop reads CASSLDLRPYF. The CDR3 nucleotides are TGTGCCAGCAGTTTGGACCTCAGGCCGTACTTC.

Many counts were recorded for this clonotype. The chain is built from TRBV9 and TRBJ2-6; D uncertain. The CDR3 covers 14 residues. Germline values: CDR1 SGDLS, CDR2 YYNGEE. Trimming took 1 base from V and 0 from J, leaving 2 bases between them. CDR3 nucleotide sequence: TGTGCCAGCAGCGTACCCTCTGGGGCCAACGTCCTGACTTTC. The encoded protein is CASSVPSGANVLTF. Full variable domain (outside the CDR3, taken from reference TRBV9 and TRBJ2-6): DSGVTQTPKHLITATGQRVTLRCSPRSGDLSVYWYQQSLDQGLQFLIQYYNGEERAKGNILERFSAQQFPDLHSELNLSSLELGDSALYFCASSVPSGANVLTFGAGSRLTVL.

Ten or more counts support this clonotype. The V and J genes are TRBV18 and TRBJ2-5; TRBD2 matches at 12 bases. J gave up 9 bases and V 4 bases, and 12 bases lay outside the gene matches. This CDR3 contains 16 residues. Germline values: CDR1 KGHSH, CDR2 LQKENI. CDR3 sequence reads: CASSQKETSGRGSQYF. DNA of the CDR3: TGTGCCAGCTCACAAAAAGAGACTAGCGGGAGAGGGTCCCAGTACTTC. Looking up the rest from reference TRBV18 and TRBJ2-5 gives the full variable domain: NAGVMQNPRHLVRRRGQEARLRCSPMKGHSHVYWYRQLPEEGLKFMVYLQKENIIDESGMPKERFSAEFPKEGPSILRIQQVVRGDSAAYFCASSQKETSGRGSQYFGPGTRLLVL.

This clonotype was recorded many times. The CDR3 DNA sequence: TGTGCCAGCAGCTTATTTGCTAGCGCGGGCGGGGATACGCAGTATTTT. Its translation: CASSLFASAGGDTQYF. The chain is built from TRBV7-9 and TRBJ2-3, with D possibly TRBD2 on 6 matching bases. Germline-derived CDR1 and CDR2 are SEHNR and FQNEAQ (reference sequence). V was trimmed by 2 bases and J by 6 bases, leaving 18 bases between them. This CDR3 region has 16 residues.

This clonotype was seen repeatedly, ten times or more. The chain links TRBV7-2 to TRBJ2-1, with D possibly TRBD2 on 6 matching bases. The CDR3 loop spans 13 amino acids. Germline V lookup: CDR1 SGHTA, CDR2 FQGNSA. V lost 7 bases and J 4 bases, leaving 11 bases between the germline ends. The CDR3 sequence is CASNRGGYNEQFF. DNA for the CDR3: TGTGCCAGCAACAGAGGAGGGTACAATGAGCAGTTCTTC.

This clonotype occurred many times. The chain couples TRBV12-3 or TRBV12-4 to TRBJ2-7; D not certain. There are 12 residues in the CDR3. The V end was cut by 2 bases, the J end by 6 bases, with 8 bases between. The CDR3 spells CASSLSEAEQYF. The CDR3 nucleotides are TGTGCCAGCAGTTTAAGTGAGGCCGAGCAGTACTTC.

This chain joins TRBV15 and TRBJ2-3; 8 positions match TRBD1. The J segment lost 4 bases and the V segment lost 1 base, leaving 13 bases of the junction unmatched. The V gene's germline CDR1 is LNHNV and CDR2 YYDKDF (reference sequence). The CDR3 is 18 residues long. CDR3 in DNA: TGTGCCACCAGCAGAGCTCCGGGGACAGGACGTAAGGCAGATACGCAGTATTTT. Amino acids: CATSRAPGTGRKADTQYF.

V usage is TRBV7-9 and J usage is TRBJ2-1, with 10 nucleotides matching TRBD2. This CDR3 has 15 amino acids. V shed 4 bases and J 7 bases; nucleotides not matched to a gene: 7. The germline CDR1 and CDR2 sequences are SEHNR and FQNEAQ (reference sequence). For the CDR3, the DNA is TGTGCCAGCAGCTGGACTAGCGGCCTGGGAAATGAGCAGTTCTTC. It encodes CASSWTSGLGNEQFF.

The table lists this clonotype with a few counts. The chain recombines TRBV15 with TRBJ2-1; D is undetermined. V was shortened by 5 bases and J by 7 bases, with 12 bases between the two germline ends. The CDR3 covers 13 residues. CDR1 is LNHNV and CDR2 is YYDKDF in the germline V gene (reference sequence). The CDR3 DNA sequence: TGTGCCACCAGCCCTCCGAAGAGGAATGAGCAGTTCTTC. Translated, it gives CATSPPKRNEQFF.

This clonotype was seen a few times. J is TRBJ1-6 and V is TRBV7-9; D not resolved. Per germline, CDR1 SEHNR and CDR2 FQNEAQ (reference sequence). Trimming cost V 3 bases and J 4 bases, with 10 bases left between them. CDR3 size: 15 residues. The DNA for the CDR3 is TGTGCCAGCAGCTTTATGCGGGAGTATAATTCACCCCTCCACTTT. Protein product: CASSFMREYNSPLHF.

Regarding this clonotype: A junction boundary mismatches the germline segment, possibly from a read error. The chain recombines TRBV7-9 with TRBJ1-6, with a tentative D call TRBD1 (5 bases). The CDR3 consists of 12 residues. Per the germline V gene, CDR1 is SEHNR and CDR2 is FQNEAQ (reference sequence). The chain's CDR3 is CASSPAGRQRYF. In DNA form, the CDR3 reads TGTGCCAGCAGCCCAGCGGGCAGACAGCGCTACTTT.

The CDR3, as DNA: TGTGCCAGCAGTCCCGGGACAATTCCTCAGCCCCAGCATTTT. This sequence encodes CASSPGTIPQPQHF. The chain is built from TRBV12-3 or TRBV12-4 and TRBJ1-5, with D perhaps matching TRBD1 (6 bases). V was pared by 5 bases and J by 6 bases, with 14 bases between. The CDR3 has 14 amino acids.

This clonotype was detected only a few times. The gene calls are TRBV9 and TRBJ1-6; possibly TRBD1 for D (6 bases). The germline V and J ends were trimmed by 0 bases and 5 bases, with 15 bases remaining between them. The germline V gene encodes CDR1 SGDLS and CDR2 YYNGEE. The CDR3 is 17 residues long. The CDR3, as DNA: TGTGCCAGCAGCGTAGGTTTTAGGGACACCGATAATTCACCCCTCCACTTT. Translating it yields CASSVGFRDTDNSPLHF.

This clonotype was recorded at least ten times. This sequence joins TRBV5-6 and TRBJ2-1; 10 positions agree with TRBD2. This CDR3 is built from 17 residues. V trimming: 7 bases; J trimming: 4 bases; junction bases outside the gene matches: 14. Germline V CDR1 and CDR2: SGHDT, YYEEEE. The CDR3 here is CASQRLAGEGGYNEQFF. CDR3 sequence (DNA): TGTGCCAGCCAGAGACTAGCGGGTGAAGGGGGATACAATGAGCAGTTCTTC.

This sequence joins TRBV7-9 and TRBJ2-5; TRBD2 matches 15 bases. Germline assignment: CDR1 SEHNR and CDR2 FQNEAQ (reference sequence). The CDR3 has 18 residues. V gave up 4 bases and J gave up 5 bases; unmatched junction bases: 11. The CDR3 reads CASSSRTSGRVVMETQYF. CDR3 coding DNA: TGTGCCAGCAGCTCCCGGACTAGCGGGAGGGTGGTGATGGAGACCCAGTACTTC.

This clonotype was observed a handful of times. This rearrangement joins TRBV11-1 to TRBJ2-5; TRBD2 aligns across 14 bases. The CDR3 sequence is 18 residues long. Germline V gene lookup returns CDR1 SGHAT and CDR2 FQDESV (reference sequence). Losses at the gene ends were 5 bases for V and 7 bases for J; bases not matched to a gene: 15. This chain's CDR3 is CASSPIGLAGGTPSTQYF. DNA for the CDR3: TGTGCCAGCAGCCCAATCGGACTAGCGGGAGGAACCCCTTCGACCCAGTACTTC.

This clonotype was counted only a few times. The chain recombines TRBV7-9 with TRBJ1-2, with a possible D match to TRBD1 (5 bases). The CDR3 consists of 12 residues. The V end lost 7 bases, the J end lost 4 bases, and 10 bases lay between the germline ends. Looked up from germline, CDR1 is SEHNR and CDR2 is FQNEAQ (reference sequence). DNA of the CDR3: TGTGCCAGCACCAGGGATGGCTATGGCTACACCTTC. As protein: CASTRDGYGYTF.

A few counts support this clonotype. For the CDR3, the DNA is TGTGCCAGCAGCTATTTCACAGGGGTGTCTGGAAACACCATATATTTT. It specifies CASSYFTGVSGNTIYF. The chain recombines TRBV7-2 with TRBJ1-3; TRBD1 matches at 7 bases. Germline CDR1 is SGHTA and CDR2 is FQGNSA. The CDR3 length is 16 residues. V trimming: 4 bases; J trimming: 1 base; junction bases outside the gene matches: 7. Variable domain in full (rest from reference TRBV7-2 and TRBJ1-3): GAGVSQSPSNKVTEKGKDVELRCDPISGHTALYWYRQSLGQGLEFLIYFQGNSAPDKSGLPSDRFSAERTGGSVSTLTIQRTQQEDSAVYLCASSYFTGVSGNTIYFGEGSWLTVV.

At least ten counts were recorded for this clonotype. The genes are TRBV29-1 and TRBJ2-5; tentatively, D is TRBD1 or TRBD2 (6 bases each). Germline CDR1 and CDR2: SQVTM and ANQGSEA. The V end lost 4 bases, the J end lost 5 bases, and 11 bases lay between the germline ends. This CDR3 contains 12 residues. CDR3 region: CSVAGALETQYF. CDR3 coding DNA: TGCAGCGTTGCGGGGGCATTGGAGACCCAGTACTTC. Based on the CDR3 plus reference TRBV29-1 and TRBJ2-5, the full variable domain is SAVISQKPSRDICQRGTSLTIQCQVDSQVTMMFWYRQQPGQSLTLIATANQGSEATYESGFVIDKFPISRPNLTFSTLTVSNMSPEDSSIYLCSVAGALETQYFGPGTRLLVL.

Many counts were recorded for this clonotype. The CDR3 reads CASSPRDRVNLGVYNEQFF. The CDR3 DNA reads as TGTGCCAGCAGTCCCCGGGACAGGGTTAATTTGGGGGTTTACAATGAGCAGTTCTTC. The V and J genes are TRBV7-2 and TRBJ2-1, with 9 bases matching TRBD1. Germline CDR1 reads SGHTA; CDR2 reads FQGNSA. V shed 6 bases and J 4 bases; nucleotides not matched to a gene: 19. The CDR3 covers 19 residues.

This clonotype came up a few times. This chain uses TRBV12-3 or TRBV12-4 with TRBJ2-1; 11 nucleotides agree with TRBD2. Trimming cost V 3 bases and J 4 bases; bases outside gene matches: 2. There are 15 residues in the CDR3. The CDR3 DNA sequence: TGTGCCAGCAGTTTGGCTAGCGGGAGGTACAATGAGCAGTTCTTC. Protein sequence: CASSLASGRYNEQFF.

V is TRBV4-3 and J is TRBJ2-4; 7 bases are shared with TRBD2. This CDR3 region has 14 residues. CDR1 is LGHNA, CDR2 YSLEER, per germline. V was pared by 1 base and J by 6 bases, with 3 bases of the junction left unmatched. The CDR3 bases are TGCGCCAGCAGCCAAGTCGGGGAGGGAAACATTCAGTACTTC. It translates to CASSQVGEGNIQYF.

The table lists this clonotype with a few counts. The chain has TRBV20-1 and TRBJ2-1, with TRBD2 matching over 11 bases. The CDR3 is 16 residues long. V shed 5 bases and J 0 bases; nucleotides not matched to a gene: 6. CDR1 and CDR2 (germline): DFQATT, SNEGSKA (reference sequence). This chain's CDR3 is CSAPGTSGHSYNEQFF. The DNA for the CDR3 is TGCAGTGCTCCCGGGACTAGCGGACACTCCTACAATGAGCAGTTCTTC.

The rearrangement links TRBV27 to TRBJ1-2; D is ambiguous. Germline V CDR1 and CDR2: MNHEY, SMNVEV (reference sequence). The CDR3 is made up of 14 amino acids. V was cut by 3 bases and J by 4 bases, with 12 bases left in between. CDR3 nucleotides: TGTGCCAGCAGTTTTCGCCGGTTCGTCTATGGCTACACCTTC. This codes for CASSFRRFVYGYTF.

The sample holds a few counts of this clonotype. CDR3 nucleotide sequence: TGTGCCAGCAGCGCCTACAGGAACACCGGGGAGCTGTTTTTT. Protein sequence: CASSAYRNTGELFF. The V and J genes are TRBV11-1 and TRBJ2-2; D gene uncertain. CDR3 size: 14 residues. Germline V gene data show CDR1 as SGHAT and CDR2 as FQDESV (reference sequence). V was cut by 5 bases and J by 1 base, with 8 bases left in between.

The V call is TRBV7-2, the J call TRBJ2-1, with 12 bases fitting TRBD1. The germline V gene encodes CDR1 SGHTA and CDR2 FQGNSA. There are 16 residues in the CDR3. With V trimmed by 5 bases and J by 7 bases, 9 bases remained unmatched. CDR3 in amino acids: CASSRGGQGALNEQFF. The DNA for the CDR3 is TGTGCCAGCAGCCGAGGGGGACAGGGGGCGCTGAATGAGCAGTTCTTC.

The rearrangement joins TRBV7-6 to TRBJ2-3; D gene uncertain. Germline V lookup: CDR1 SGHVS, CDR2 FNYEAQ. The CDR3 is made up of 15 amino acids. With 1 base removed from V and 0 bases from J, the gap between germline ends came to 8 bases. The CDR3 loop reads CASSLGPSSTDTQYF. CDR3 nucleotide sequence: TGTGCCAGCAGCTTAGGCCCCTCTAGCACAGATACGCAGTATTTT.

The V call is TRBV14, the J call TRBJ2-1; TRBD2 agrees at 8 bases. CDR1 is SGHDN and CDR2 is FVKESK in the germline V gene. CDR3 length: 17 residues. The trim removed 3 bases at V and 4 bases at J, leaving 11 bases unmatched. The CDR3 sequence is CASSHILAAGAYNEQFF. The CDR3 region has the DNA TGTGCCAGCAGCCACATATTGGCAGCGGGAGCTTACAATGAGCAGTTCTTC.